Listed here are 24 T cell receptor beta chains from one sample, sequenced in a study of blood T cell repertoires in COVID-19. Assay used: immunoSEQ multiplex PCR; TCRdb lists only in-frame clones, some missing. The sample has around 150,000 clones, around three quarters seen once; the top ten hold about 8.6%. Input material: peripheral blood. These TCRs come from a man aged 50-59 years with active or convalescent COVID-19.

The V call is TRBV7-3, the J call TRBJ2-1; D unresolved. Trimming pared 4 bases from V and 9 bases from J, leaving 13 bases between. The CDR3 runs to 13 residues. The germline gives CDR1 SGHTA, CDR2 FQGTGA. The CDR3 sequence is CASSSSRTGEQFF. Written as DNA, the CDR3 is TGTGCCAGCAGCTCATCCCGCACGGGTGAGCAGTTCTTC.

The CDR3 coding sequence is TGTGCCAGCAGCCCCCCGGGGAGGACAGGGGGCGAAGAGACCCAGTACTTC. It translates to CASSPPGRTGGEETQYF. J is TRBJ2-5 and V is TRBV9; 11 bases agree with TRBD1. Germline CDR1 SGDLS, CDR2 YYNGEE. With V trimmed by 4 bases and J by 3 bases, 11 bases remained unmatched. This CDR3 region has 17 residues.

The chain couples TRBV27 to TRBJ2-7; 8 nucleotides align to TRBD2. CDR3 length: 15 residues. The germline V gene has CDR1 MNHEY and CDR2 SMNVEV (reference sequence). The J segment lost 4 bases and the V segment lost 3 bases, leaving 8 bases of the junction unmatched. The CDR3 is CASSFLHSGMYEQYF. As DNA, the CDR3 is TGTGCCAGCAGTTTTCTCCATAGCGGGATGTACGAGCAGTACTTC.

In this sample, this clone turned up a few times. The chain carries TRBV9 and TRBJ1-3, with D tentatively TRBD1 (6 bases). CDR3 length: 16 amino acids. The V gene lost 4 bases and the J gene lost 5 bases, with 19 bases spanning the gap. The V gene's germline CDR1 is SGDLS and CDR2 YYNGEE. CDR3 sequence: CASSPRGRGSRNTIYF. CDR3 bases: TGTGCCAGCAGCCCTAGGGGGAGGGGGAGTCGAAACACCATATATTTT. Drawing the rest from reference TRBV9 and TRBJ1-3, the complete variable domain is DSGVTQTPKHLITATGQRVTLRCSPRSGDLSVYWYQQSLDQGLQFLIQYYNGEERAKGNILERFSAQQFPDLHSELNLSSLELGDSALYFCASSPRGRGSRNTIYFGEGSWLTVV.

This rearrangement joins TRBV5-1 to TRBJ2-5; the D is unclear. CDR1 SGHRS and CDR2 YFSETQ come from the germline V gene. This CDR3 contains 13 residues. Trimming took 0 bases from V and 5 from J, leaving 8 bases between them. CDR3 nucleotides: TGCGCCAGCAGCTTGGACACTACCGAGACCCAGTACTTC. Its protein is CASSLDTTETQYF.

CDR3 bases: TGTGCCACCAGTGATTGGGGACAGAACACAGATACGCAGTATTTT. It translates to CATSDWGQNTDTQYF. The chain combines TRBV24-1 with TRBJ2-3, with 7 nucleotides matching TRBD1. There are 15 residues in the CDR3. CDR1 is KGHDR, CDR2 SFDVKD, per germline. Trimming took 2 bases from V and 2 from J; bases not matched to a gene: 3.

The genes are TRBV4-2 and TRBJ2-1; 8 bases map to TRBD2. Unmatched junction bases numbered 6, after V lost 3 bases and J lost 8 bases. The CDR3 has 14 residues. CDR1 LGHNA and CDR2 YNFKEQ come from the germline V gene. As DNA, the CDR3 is TGTGCCAGCAGCCAGGAGGGCGGGAGGTATGAGCAGTTCTTC. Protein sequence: CASSQEGGRYEQFF.

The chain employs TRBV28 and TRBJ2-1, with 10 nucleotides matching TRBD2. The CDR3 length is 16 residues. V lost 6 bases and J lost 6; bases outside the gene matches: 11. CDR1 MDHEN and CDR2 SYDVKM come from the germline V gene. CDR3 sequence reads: CASSLGAGGPINEQFF. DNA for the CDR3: TGTGCCAGCAGCTTGGGAGCGGGAGGGCCTATCAATGAGCAGTTCTTC. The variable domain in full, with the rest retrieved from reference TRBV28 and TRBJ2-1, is DVKVTQSSRYLVKRTGEKVFLECVQDMDHENMFWYRQDPGLGLRLIYFSYDVKMKEKGDIPEGYSVSREKKERFSLILESASTNQTSMYLCASSLGAGGPINEQFFGPGTRLTVL.

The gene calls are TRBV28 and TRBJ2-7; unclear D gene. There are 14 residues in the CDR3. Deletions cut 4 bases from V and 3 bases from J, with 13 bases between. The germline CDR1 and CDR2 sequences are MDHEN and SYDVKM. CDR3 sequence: CASSYRSSIYEQYF. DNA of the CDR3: TGTGCCAGCAGTTATAGAAGTTCTATCTACGAGCAGTACTTC.

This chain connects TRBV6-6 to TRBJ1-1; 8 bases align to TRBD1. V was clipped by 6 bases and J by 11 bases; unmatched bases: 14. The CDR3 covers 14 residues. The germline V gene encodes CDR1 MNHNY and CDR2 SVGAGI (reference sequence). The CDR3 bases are TGTGCCAGCAGAACTCAGGGGGCGTCTAAGGGGGCTTTCTTT. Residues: CASRTQGASKGAFF.

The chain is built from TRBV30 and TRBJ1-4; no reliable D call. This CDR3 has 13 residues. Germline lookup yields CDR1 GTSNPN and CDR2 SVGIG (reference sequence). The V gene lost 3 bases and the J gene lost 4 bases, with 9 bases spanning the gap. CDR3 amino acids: CAWRPRNNEKLFF. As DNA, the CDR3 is TGTGCCTGGAGACCGAGAAATAATGAAAAACTGTTTTTT.

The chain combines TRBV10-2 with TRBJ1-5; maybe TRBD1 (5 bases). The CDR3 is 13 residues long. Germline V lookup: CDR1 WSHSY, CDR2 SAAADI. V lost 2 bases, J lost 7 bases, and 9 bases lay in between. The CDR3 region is CASSEGARQPQHF. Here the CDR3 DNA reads TGCGCCAGCAGTGAGGGGGCTCGGCAGCCCCAGCATTTT.

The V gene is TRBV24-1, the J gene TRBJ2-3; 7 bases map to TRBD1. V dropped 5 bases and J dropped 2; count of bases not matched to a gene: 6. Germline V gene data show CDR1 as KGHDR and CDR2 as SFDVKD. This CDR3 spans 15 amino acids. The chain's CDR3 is CATSGHRGDTDTQYF. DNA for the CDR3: TGTGCCACCAGTGGCCACAGGGGTGACACAGATACGCAGTATTTT.

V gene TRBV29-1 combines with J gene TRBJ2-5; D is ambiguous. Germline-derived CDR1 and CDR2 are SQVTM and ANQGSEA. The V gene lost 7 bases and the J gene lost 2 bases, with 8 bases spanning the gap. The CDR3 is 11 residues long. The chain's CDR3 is CSEGSQETQYF. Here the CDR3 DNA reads TGCAGCGAGGGATCGCAAGAGACCCAGTACTTC.

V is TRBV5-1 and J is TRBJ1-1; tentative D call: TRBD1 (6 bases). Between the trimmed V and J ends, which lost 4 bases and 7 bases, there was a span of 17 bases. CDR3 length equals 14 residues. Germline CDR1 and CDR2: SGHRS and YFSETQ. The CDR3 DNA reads TGCGCCAGCAGCCGGACGGTGGGGGCAGATGAAGCTTTCTTT. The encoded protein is CASSRTVGADEAFF.

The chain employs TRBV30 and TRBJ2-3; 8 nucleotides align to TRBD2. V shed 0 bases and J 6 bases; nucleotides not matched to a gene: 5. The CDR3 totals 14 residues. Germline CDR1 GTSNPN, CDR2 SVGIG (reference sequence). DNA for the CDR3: TGTGCCTGGAGTGTAGCGGGAGTTATGGATACGCAGTATTTT. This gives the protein CAWSVAGVMDTQYF.

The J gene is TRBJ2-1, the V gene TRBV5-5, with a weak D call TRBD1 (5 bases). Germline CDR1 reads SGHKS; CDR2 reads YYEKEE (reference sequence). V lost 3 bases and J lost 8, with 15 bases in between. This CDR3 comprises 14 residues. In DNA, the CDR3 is TGTGCCAGCAGCTGGTCGCAGGGCGCCTATGAGCAGTTCTTC. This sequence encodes CASSWSQGAYEQFF.

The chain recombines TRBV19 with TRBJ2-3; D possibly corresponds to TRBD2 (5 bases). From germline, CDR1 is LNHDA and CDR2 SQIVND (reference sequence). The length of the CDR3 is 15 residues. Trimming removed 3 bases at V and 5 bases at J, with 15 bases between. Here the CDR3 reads CASSMGGPPRDTQYF. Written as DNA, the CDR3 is TGTGCCAGTAGTATGGGCGGGCCGCCCCGAGATACGCAGTATTTT.

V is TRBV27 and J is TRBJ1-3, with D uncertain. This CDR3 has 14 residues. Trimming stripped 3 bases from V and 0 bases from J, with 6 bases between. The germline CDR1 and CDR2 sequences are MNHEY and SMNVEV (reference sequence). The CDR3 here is CASSFHGSGNTIYF. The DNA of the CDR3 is TGTGCCAGCAGTTTCCACGGCTCTGGAAACACCATATATTTT.

CDR3 sequence (DNA): TGTGCCAGCTCAGGACAGGGAGAGACCCAGTACTTC. It is translated as CASSGQGETQYF. The chain is built from TRBV18 and TRBJ2-5; 8 bases are shared with TRBD1. Germline values: CDR1 KGHSH, CDR2 LQKENI. V lost 5 bases and J lost 4; bases outside the gene matches: 0. The CDR3 runs to 12 residues.

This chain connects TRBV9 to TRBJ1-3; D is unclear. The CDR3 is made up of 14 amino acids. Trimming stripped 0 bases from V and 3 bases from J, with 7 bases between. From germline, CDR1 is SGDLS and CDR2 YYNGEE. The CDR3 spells CASSVVGDGNTIYF. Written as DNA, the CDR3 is TGTGCCAGCAGCGTAGTCGGGGATGGAAACACCATATATTTT.

The CDR3 DNA reads TGTGCCAGCAGTTACTCGCCGGGGATGGAGACCCAGTACTTC. It translates to CASSYSPGMETQYF. The chain is built from TRBV6-5 and TRBJ2-5; possibly TRBD2 for D (5 bases). Trimming pared 0 bases from V and 5 bases from J, leaving 10 bases between. Germline CDR1 is MNHEY and CDR2 is SVGAGI. The CDR3 is 14 residues long.

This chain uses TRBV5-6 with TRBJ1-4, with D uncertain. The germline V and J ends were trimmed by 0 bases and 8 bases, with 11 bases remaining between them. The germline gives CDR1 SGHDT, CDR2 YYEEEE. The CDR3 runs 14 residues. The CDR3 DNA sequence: TGTGCCAGCAGCTTGGGGCAGGCAGGAGAAAAACTGTTTTTT. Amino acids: CASSLGQAGEKLFF.

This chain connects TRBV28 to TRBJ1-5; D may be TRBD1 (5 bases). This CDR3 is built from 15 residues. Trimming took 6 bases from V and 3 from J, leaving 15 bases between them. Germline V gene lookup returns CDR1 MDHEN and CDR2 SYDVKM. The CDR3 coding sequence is TGTGCCAGCAGCCCACCTCGACAGAACAATCAGCCCCAGCATTTT. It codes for CASSPPRQNNQPQHF.